This T cell receptor beta chain was observed in a study of CD4+ T cells in melanoma. Repertoires were generated with immunoSEQ multiplex PCR, while TCRdb's copy carries only in-frame clones and drops some. The profile covers 9,500 to 12,000 clones, with around 71% appearing a single time and roughly 12% taken by the ten largest. The germline V gene has CDR1 GTSNPN and CDR2 SVGIG (reference sequence). The CDR3 loop spans 16 amino acids. Trimming at V came to 6 bases and at J to 0 bases, leaving 5 bases not matched to a gene. The TCR originated in a human donor with melanoma. The material sequenced was cells from a culture (not recorded whether cultured in vitro). The rearrangement joins TRBV30 to TRBJ2-6; the match to TRBD1 covers 10 bases. Here the CDR3 reads CACGDRGHSGANVLTF. The CDR3 coding sequence is TGTGCCTGTGGGGACAGGGGACACTCTGGGGCCAACGTCCTGACTTTC.